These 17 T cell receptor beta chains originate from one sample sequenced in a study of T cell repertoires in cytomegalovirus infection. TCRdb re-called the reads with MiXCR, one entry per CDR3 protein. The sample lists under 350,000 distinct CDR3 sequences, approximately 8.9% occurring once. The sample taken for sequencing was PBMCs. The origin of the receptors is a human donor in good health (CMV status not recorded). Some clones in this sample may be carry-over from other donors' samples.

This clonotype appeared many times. The CDR3 DNA follows: TGTGCCAGCAGCCTGCGAGCGGGCTTTAGCTCCTACAATGAGCAGTTCTTC. Its translation: CASSLRAGFSSYNEQFF. The chain has TRBV9 and TRBJ2-1; D perhaps matches TRBD2 (6 bases). Germline V gene data show CDR1 as SGDLS and CDR2 as YYNGEE. CDR3 size: 17 residues. Trimming removed 4 bases at V and 0 bases at J, with 17 bases between.

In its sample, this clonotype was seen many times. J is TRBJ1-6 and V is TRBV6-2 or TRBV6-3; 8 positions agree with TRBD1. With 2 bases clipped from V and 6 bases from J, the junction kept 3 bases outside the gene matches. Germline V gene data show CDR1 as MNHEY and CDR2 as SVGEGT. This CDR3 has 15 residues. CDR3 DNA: TGTGCCAGCAGTTACGACGACAGGGGTAATTCACCCCTCCACTTT. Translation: CASSYDDRGNSPLHF.

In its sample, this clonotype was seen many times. CDR3 sequence (DNA): TGTGCCAGCAGTTACAGGGGGCGCTCGGGCAATCAGCCCCAGCATTTT. This gives the protein CASSYRGRSGNQPQHF. The V call is TRBV12-3 or TRBV12-4, the J call TRBJ1-5; the match to TRBD1 covers 9 bases. This CDR3 is built from 16 residues. V shed 4 bases and J 2 bases; nucleotides not matched to a gene: 6.

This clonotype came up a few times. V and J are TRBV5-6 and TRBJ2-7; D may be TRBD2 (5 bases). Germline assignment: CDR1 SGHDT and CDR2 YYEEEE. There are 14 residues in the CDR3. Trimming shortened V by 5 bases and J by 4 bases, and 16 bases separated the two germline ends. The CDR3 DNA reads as TGTGCCAGCAGAAGACCGGAGGAGCTGTACGAGCAGTACGTC. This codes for CASRRPEELYEQYV.

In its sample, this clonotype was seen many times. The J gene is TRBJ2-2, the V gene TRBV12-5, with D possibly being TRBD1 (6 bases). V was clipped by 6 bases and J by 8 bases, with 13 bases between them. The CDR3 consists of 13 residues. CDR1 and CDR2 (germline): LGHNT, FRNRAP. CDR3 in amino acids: CASGRPGTGELFF. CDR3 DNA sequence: TGTGCTAGTGGACGGCCCGGGACAGGGGAGCTGTTTTTT.

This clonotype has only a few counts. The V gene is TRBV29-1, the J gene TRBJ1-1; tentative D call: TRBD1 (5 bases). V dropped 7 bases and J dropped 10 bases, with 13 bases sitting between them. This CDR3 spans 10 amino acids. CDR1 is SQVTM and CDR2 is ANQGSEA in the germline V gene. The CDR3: CSDGREAAFF. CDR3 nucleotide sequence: TGCAGCGACGGCAGGGAGGCAGCTTTCTTT.

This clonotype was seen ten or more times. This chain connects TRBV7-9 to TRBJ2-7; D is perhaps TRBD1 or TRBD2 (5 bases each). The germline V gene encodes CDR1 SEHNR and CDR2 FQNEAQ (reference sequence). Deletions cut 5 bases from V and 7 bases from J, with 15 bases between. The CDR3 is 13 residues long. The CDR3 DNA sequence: TGTGCCAGCAGCCATTCCCGGGGCGAAGAGCAGTACGTC. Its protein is CASSHSRGEEQYV.

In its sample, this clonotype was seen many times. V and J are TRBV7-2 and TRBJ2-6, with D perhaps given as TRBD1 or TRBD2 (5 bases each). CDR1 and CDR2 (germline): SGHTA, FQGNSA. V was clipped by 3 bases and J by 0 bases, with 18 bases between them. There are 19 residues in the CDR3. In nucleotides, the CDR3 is TGTGCCAGCAGCTTGCGGACGGGACCTCTCCTCTCTGGGGCCAACGTCCTGACTTTC. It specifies CASSLRTGPLLSGANVLTF.

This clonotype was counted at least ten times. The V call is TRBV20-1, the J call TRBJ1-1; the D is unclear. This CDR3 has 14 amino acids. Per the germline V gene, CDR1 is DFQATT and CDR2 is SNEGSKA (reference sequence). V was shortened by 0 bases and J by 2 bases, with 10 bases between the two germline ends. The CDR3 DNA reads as TGCAGTGCTAGAGATAGGGTCGGAAACACTGAAGCTTTCTTT. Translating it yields CSARDRVGNTEAFF.

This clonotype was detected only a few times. The CDR3 spells CASSESGVATEAFF. CDR3 nucleotide sequence: TGTGCCAGCAGTGAATCCGGGGTGGCTACTGAAGCTTTCTTT. The chain couples TRBV25-1 to TRBJ1-1; D remains unclear. Germline CDR1 MGHDK, CDR2 SYGVNS. The CDR3 length is 14 residues. V was shortened by 1 base and J by 5 bases, with 11 bases between the two germline ends.

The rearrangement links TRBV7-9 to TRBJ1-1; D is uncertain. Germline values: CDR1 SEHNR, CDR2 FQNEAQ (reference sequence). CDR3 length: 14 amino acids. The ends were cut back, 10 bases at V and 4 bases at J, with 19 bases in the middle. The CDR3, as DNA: TGTGCCACCAGAGGACCCGATCTTCCCACTGAAGCTTTCTTT. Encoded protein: CATRGPDLPTEAFF.

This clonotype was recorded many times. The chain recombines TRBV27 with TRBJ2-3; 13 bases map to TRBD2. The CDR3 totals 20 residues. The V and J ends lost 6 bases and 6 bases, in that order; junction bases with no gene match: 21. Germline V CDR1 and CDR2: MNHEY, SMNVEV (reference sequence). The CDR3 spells CASRSLRTSGGRKLRDTQYF. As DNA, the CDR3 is TGTGCCAGCAGGAGCCTCCGGACTAGCGGGGGACGCAAGCTCCGGGATACGCAGTATTTT.

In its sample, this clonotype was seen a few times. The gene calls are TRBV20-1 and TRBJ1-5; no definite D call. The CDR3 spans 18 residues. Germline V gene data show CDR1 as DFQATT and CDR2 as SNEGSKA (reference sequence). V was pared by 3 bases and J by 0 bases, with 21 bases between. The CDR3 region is CSASGRDRGPYSNQPQHF. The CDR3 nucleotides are TGCAGTGCTAGCGGGCGGGATCGTGGCCCTTATAGCAATCAGCCCCAGCATTTT.

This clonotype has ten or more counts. CDR3 sequence (DNA): TGTGCCAGCAGTTTACAGCCTTATGAGCAGTTCTTC. Protein sequence: CASSLQPYEQFF. The V call is TRBV28, the J call TRBJ2-1; no definite D call. V lost 2 bases and J lost 8, with 7 bases in between. Germline loops: CDR1 MDHEN, CDR2 SYDVKM. This CDR3 is 12 amino acids long.

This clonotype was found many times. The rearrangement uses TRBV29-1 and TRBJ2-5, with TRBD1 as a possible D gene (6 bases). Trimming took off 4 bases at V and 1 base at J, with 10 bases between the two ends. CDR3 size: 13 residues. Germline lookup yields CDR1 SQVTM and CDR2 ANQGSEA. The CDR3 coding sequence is TGCAGCGTTGGTCGGACAGCCCAAGAGACCCAGTACTTC. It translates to CSVGRTAQETQYF.

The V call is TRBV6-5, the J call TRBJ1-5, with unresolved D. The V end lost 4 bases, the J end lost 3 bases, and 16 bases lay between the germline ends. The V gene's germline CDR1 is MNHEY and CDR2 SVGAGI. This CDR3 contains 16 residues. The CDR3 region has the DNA TGTGCCAGCAGTTCCGGCCCGTTCCGAGACAATCAGCCCCAGCATTTT. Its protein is CASSSGPFRDNQPQHF.

The CDR3 loop reads CASSPSATGEQYV. The CDR3 nucleotides are TGTGCCAGCTCACCAAGCGCAACGGGCGAGCAGTACGTC. The genes are TRBV18 and TRBJ2-7; D unclear. This CDR3 region has 13 residues. With 2 bases removed from V and 6 bases from J, the gap between germline ends came to 11 bases. Germline CDR1 and CDR2: KGHSH and LQKENI.